The clone carrying this TCR beta chain was counted a few times. This record belongs to a study of blood T cell repertoires in COVID-19. Germline lookup yields CDR1 SGHAT and CDR2 FQNNGV. This CDR3 spans 16 amino acids. V was pared by 2 bases and J by 6 bases, with 9 bases of the junction left unmatched. The data were produced by immunoSEQ multiplex PCR, yet TCRdb's version contains in-frame clones alone and is incomplete. The sample includes around 230,000 clones, around 86% of them seen just once. Sequencing was performed on peripheral blood. The chain recombines TRBV11-2 with TRBJ1-2, with 10 positions matching TRBD1. The sequence was collected from a man over 45 with COVID-19, enrolled during active disease. The CDR3 DNA is TGTGCCAGCAGCTTATACGAGACAGGGGGCTTTGATGGCTACACCTTC. This sequence encodes CASSLYETGGFDGYTF.